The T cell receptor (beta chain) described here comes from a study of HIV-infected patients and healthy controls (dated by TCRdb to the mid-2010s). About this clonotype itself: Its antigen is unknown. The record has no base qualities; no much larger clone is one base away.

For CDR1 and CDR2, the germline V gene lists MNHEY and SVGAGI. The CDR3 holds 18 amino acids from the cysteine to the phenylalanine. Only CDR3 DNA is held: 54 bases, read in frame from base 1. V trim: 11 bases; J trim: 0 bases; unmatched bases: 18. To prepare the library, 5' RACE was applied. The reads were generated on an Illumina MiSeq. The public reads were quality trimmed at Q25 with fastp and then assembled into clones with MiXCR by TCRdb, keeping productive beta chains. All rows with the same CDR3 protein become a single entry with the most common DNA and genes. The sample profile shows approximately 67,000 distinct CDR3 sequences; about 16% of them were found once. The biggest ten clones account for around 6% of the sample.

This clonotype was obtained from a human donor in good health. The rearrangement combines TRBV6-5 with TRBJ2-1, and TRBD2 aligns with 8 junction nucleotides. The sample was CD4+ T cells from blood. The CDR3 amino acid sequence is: CARQGGGRTPSSYNEQFF. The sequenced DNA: TGTGCCCGCCAAGGTGGCGGGAGGACCCCCAGCTCCTACAATGAGCAGTTCTTC.